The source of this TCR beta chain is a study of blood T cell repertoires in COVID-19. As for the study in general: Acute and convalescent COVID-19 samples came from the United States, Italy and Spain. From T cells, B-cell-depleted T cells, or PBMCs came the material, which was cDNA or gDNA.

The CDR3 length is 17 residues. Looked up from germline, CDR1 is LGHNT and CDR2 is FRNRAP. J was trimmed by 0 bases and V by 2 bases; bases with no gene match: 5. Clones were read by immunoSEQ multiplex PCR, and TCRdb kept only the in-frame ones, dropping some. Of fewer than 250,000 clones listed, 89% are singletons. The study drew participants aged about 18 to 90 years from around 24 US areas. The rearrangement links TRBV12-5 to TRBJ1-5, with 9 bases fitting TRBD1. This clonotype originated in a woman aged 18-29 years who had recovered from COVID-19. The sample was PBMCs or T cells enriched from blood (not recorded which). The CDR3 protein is CASGLQMTGGSNQPQHF. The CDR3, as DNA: TGTGCTAGTGGTTTGCAAATGACAGGGGGTAGCAATCAGCCCCAGCATTTT.